What follows are 30 T cell receptor beta chains derived from one specimen sequenced in a study of blood T cell repertoires in COVID-19 (dated by TCRdb to about 2020). The library was prepared using the immunoSEQ multiplex PCR assay. In TCRdb, the immuneACCESS table is reduced to in-frame sequences with V and J assigned. These tables do not hold every clone; where another copy was compared, an unresolved V gene accounts for under half, and the others remain unexplained. This sample has 200,000 to 250,000 clones in its table, and around 84% of those were observed once. About a sixth of the sample is in the top ten clones. The specimen sequenced was peripheral blood. These receptor sequences come from a woman aged 80 or over with active or convalescent COVID-19.

The V gene is TRBV18, the J gene TRBJ2-3, with a possible D match to TRBD2 (5 bases). V was pared by 1 base and J by 4 bases, with 9 bases between. The CDR3 is made up of 14 amino acids. Germline V gene lookup returns CDR1 KGHSH and CDR2 LQKENI. CDR3 bases: TGTGCCAGCTCACCACTTAGCGAGTCAGATACGCAGTATTTT. Its translation: CASSPLSESDTQYF. The entire variable domain, with the rest obtained from reference TRBV18 and TRBJ2-3, is as follows: NAGVMQNPRHLVRRRGQEARLRCSPMKGHSHVYWYRQLPEEGLKFMVYLQKENIIDESGMPKERFSAEFPKEGPSILRIQQVVRGDSAAYFCASSPLSESDTQYFGPGTRLTVL.

V gene TRBV6-5 combines with J gene TRBJ1-2; TRBD1 aligns across 8 bases. With V trimmed by 6 bases and J by 5 bases, 2 bases remained unmatched. CDR1 is MNHEY, CDR2 SVGAGI, per germline. The CDR3 spans 12 residues. The CDR3 bases are TGTGCCAGCAGGAGGACAGGGTATGGCTACACCTTC. This sequence encodes CASRRTGYGYTF.

This clone was seen a few times. The chain is built from TRBV7-9 and TRBJ2-3; D is unresolved. Germline lookup yields CDR1 SEHNR and CDR2 FQNEAQ (reference sequence). The germline V and J ends were trimmed by 4 bases and 4 bases, with 15 bases remaining between them. The CDR3 loop spans 15 amino acids. CDR3 DNA: TGTGCCAGCAGCTCAACCCTAAGGAGCTCAGATACGCAGTATTTT. This encodes CASSSTLRSSDTQYF.

The chain joins TRBV24-1 to TRBJ2-3; the match to TRBD2 covers 7 bases. The CDR3 totals 13 residues. V lost 5 bases to trimming and J lost 3 bases; unmatched junction nucleotides: 1. Germline V gene sequence: CDR1 KGHDR, CDR2 SFDVKD. CDR3 sequence (DNA): TGTGCCACCAGTGCTAGCGGTACAGATACGCAGTATTTT. Encoded protein: CATSASGTDTQYF.

The chain combines TRBV5-1 with TRBJ1-2; no reliable D call. CDR3 length: 13 amino acids. Germline assignment: CDR1 SGHRS and CDR2 YFSETQ. The V end was cut by 4 bases, the J end by 2 bases, with 9 bases between. CDR3 sequence: CASSASGNYGYTF. In nucleotides, the CDR3 is TGCGCCAGCAGCGCCTCCGGGAACTATGGCTACACCTTC. Based on the CDR3 plus reference TRBV5-1 and TRBJ1-2, the full variable domain is KAGVTQTPRYLIKTRGQQVTLSCSPISGHRSVSWYQQTPGQGLQFLFEYFSETQRNKGNFPGRFSGRQFSNSRSEMNVSTLELGDSALYLCASSASGNYGYTFGSGTRLTVV.

The rearrangement links TRBV7-2 to TRBJ2-7; maybe TRBD1 (6 bases). V was pared by 5 bases and J by 1 base, with 15 bases between. CDR3 size: 15 residues. Germline-derived CDR1 and CDR2 are SGHTA and FQGNSA. CDR3 residues: CASSRTRTVSYEQYF. CDR3 nucleotides: TGTGCCAGCAGCCGCACCAGGACAGTGTCCTACGAGCAGTACTTC.

The CDR3 spells CASSYSEGMNTEAFF. CDR3 coding DNA: TGTGCCAGCAGTTACTCGGAGGGGATGAACACTGAAGCTTTCTTT. V and J are TRBV6-5 and TRBJ1-1, with D maybe TRBD1 (5 bases). The V end lost 0 bases, the J end lost 0 bases, and 8 bases lay between the germline ends. The CDR3 totals 15 residues. Germline-derived CDR1 and CDR2 are MNHEY and SVGAGI.

This chain uses TRBV6-6 with TRBJ1-2; 8 bases are shared with TRBD1. V gave up 9 bases and J gave up 1 base; unmatched junction bases: 4. The germline V gene has CDR1 MNHNY and CDR2 SVGAGI (reference sequence). The CDR3 runs 13 residues. The CDR3 coding sequence is TGTGCCAGTACAGGGGGAGTTAACTATGGCTACACCTTC. Translation gives CASTGGVNYGYTF.

This chain connects TRBV7-3 to TRBJ2-7; TRBD1 matches 9 bases. V shed 5 bases, J shed 5 bases, and the junction held 4 bases outside the gene matches. The CDR3 is 13 residues long. CDR1 and CDR2 (germline): SGHTA, FQGTGA. The chain's CDR3 is CASSRQGGNEQYF. CDR3 coding DNA: TGTGCCAGCAGCCGACAGGGGGGGAACGAGCAGTACTTC.

The rearrangement uses TRBV6-5 and TRBJ1-2; TRBD1 matches 7 bases. This CDR3 comprises 14 residues. Germline CDR1 MNHEY, CDR2 SVGAGI. Trimming removed 4 bases from V and 3 bases from J; junction bases left unmatched: 5. CDR3: CASSSFQGDYGYTF. The CDR3 DNA follows: TGTGCCAGCAGTTCCTTCCAGGGGGACTATGGCTACACCTTC.

The chain combines TRBV7-2 with TRBJ1-1; D is uncertain. The ends were cut back, 1 base at V and 6 bases at J, with 9 bases in the middle. This CDR3 has 13 residues. Per germline, CDR1 SGHTA and CDR2 FQGNSA. CDR3 protein: CASSLGGSPEAFF. The CDR3 region has the DNA TGTGCCAGCAGCTTAGGAGGGTCCCCTGAAGCTTTCTTT.

This chain uses TRBV28 with TRBJ1-6, with D perhaps TRBD1 (5 bases). This CDR3 is 16 amino acids long. Per germline, CDR1 MDHEN and CDR2 SYDVKM. Trimming shortened V by 5 bases and J by 7 bases, and 18 bases separated the two germline ends. CDR3: CASSPPNKGSNSPLHF. In DNA form, the CDR3 reads TGTGCCAGCAGTCCCCCGAATAAGGGGTCGAATTCACCCCTCCACTTT.

The sample holds one count of this clone. The chain's CDR3 is CASSLGARGQDTQYF. CDR3 DNA sequence: TGTGCCAGCAGCTTAGGGGCCAGGGGGCAAGATACGCAGTATTTT. The chain uses TRBV7-2 and TRBJ2-3; 8 nucleotides agree with TRBD1. Unmatched junction bases numbered 5, after V lost 1 base and J lost 5 bases. This CDR3 is 15 amino acids long. Looked up from germline, CDR1 is SGHTA and CDR2 is FQGNSA.

This clone was observed a handful of times. The chain links TRBV6-5 to TRBJ2-3; maybe TRBD2 (6 bases). Trimming removed 6 bases from V and 2 bases from J, with 12 bases in between. This CDR3 has 14 residues. In germline, CDR1 is MNHEY, CDR2 SVGAGI. The CDR3 loop reads CASRDRGATDTQYF. The CDR3 nucleotides read TGTGCCAGCAGGGACCGCGGGGCCACAGATACGCAGTATTTT.

The chain links TRBV6-5 to TRBJ2-3; D is perhaps TRBD2 (5 bases). Trimming pared 6 bases from V and 0 bases from J, leaving 13 bases between. The V gene's germline CDR1 is MNHEY and CDR2 SVGAGI. This CDR3 is built from 15 residues. The CDR3 nucleotides are TGTGCCAGCAGCAAAAGGACGGGAAGCACAGATACGCAGTATTTT. It translates to CASSKRTGSTDTQYF.

A note on this clone: Mismatch with germline at one junction end may stem from a read error. This chain connects TRBV18 to TRBJ1-3; 7 bases agree with TRBD1. Germline loops: CDR1 KGHSH, CDR2 LQKENI. This CDR3 is 14 amino acids long. The CDR3 DNA sequence: TGTGCCAGCTCTCCACAGGGGATCGAAAACACCATATATTTT. This sequence encodes CASSPQGIENTIYF.

The sample holds a few counts of this clone. V and J are TRBV5-4 and TRBJ2-7, with 10 bases that match TRBD2. Losses at the gene ends were 4 bases for V and 7 bases for J; bases not matched to a gene: 5. Looked up from germline, CDR1 is SGHNT and CDR2 is YYREEE (reference sequence). The CDR3 spans 13 residues. CDR3 region: CASSPGLAREQYF. In nucleotides, the CDR3 is TGTGCCAGCAGCCCGGGACTAGCGCGTGAGCAGTACTTC.

This chain uses TRBV11-3 with TRBJ2-5, with 10 bases lining up with TRBD2. CDR3 size: 17 residues. V was pared by 0 bases and J by 0 bases, with 4 bases of the junction left unmatched. Germline lookup yields CDR1 SGHNT and CDR2 YENEEA. The DNA of the CDR3 is TGTGCCAGCAGCTTAGAACTAGCGGGGCAGTACCAAGAGACCCAGTACTTC. It codes for CASSLELAGQYQETQYF. Looking up the rest from reference TRBV11-3 and TRBJ2-5 gives the full variable domain: EAGVVQSPRYKIIEKKQPVAFWCNPISGHNTLYWYLQNLGQGPELLIRYENEEAVDDSQLPKDRFSAERLKGVDSTLKIQPAELGDSAVYLCASSLELAGQYQETQYFGPGTRLLVL.

The chain uses TRBV7-2 and TRBJ2-2; no firm D call. The CDR3 loop spans 14 amino acids. The V gene's germline CDR1 is SGHTA and CDR2 FQGNSA. V was pared by 1 base and J by 9 bases, with 12 bases between. The CDR3 sequence: CASSLDSRVRELFF. The CDR3, as DNA: TGTGCCAGCAGCTTAGATTCTCGGGTCCGGGAGCTGTTTTTT.

V gene TRBV21-1 combines with J gene TRBJ1-1; no DNA check was done on the table's D call, TRBD1. TRBV21-1 is designated a pseudogene. The CDR3 loop spans 19 amino acids. This CDR3 reads CASSRGPDRGRSPNTEAFF. The CDR3 coding sequence is TGTGCCAGCAGCCGAGGGCCCGACAGGGGCCGAAGTCCGAACACTGAAGCTTTCTTT.

V gene TRBV14 combines with J gene TRBJ2-2; the D is unclear. The germline V and J ends were trimmed by 1 base and 6 bases, with 15 bases remaining between them. Germline V gene sequence: CDR1 SGHDN, CDR2 FVKESK. This CDR3 is built from 16 residues. The DNA for the CDR3 is TGTGCCAGCAGCCAAGGAGACCAACTATCCGCCGGGGAGCTGTTTTTT. Amino acids: CASSQGDQLSAGELFF.

The V and J genes are TRBV19 and TRBJ1-5; a possible D gene is TRBD1 (6 bases). This CDR3 is built from 16 residues. From germline, CDR1 is LNHDA and CDR2 SQIVND (reference sequence). V was trimmed by 7 bases and J by 0 bases, leaving 16 bases between them. CDR3 residues: CASTRGGGYSNQPQHF. Written as DNA, the CDR3 is TGTGCCAGTACACGGGGGGGCGGTTATAGCAATCAGCCCCAGCATTTT.

The V and J genes are TRBV5-1 and TRBJ1-2; 7 bases match TRBD1. This CDR3 contains 13 residues. J was trimmed by 8 bases and V by 0 bases; bases with no gene match: 4. Germline V gene sequence: CDR1 SGHRS, CDR2 YFSETQ. CDR3: CASSLEGGWGYTF. The CDR3 coding sequence is TGCGCCAGCAGCTTGGAAGGGGGCTGGGGCTACACCTTC.

The rearrangement uses TRBV5-1 and TRBJ1-1; D remains ambiguous. Between the trimmed V and J ends, which lost 3 bases and 0 bases, there was a span of 18 bases. This CDR3 comprises 17 residues. Germline V gene data show CDR1 as SGHRS and CDR2 as YFSETQ. CDR3 in amino acids: CASSSTGIRAVNTEAFF. The CDR3 DNA is TGCGCCAGCAGCTCAACGGGGATTCGGGCTGTGAACACTGAAGCTTTCTTT.

The chain carries TRBV5-1 and TRBJ2-7; a weak D match, TRBD1 (6 bases). CDR1 is SGHRS, CDR2 YFSETQ, per germline. Trimming shortened V by 4 bases and J by 5 bases, and 16 bases separated the two germline ends. This CDR3 has 14 amino acids. Here the CDR3 DNA reads TGCGCCAGCAGCCTTGGGACAAGAGAAAACGAGCAGTACTTC. Protein: CASSLGTRENEQYF.

The genes are TRBV10-2 and TRBJ1-1, with 8 bases lining up with TRBD1. Germline V CDR1 and CDR2: WSHSY, SAAADI. This CDR3 spans 11 amino acids. Unmatched junction bases numbered 5, after V lost 7 bases and J lost 10 bases. The DNA of the CDR3 is TGCGCCAGCATTGACAGGGGAGTAGCTTTCTTT. Amino acid sequence: CASIDRGVAFF.

This clone was observed a single time. V usage is TRBV19 and J usage is TRBJ2-6, with 11 positions matching TRBD1. CDR1 is LNHDA and CDR2 is SQIVND in the germline V gene (reference sequence). V shed 5 bases and J 0 bases; nucleotides not matched to a gene: 6. This CDR3 has 18 amino acids. CDR3 sequence (DNA): TGTGCCAGTAGTCGCGGACAGGGGGCGTTCTCTGGGGCCAACGTCCTGACTTTC. Its protein is CASSRGQGAFSGANVLTF.

This clone showed up just once. J is TRBJ1-5 and V is TRBV19; 9 nucleotides align to TRBD1. J gave up 6 bases and V 7 bases, and 7 bases lay outside the gene matches. The germline V gene encodes CDR1 LNHDA and CDR2 SQIVND (reference sequence). The CDR3 length is 14 residues. The CDR3 DNA sequence: TGTGCCAGTACCGGACAGGGGAATGTTCAGCCCCAGCATTTT. Its protein product is CASTGQGNVQPQHF.

A single count supports this clone. The chain links TRBV7-2 to TRBJ1-2, with 7 bases fitting TRBD1. Germline CDR1 SGHTA, CDR2 FQGNSA. This CDR3 has 16 amino acids. V gave up 5 bases and J gave up 0 bases; unmatched junction bases: 9. The CDR3 reads CASSKSQGLTNYGYTF. The CDR3 region has the DNA TGTGCCAGCAGCAAGTCACAGGGGCTTACTAACTATGGCTACACCTTC.

The CDR3 is CASSVEVSDSPLHF. DNA of the CDR3: TGTGCCAGCAGCGTAGAAGTTTCGGATTCACCCCTCCACTTT. V and J are TRBV9 and TRBJ1-6; no clear D gene. Germline V CDR1 and CDR2: SGDLS, YYNGEE. The V end was cut by 0 bases, the J end by 8 bases, with 9 bases between. CDR3 length: 14 amino acids.